This T cell receptor (beta chain) was profiled in a study of shared clonotypes between healthy human individuals. Overall study findings and caveats: Limitation of the genetic and exposure-history diversity represented came from the few donors. For sorted subsets, rarefaction showed incomplete sequencing despite large depth.

The V gene lost 2 bases and the J gene lost 7 bases, with 12 bases spanning the gap. Germline V gene data show CDR1 as ENHRY and CDR2 as SYGVKD. The CDR3 is 13 residues long. The deep-level immunoSEQ assay was used. Sequenced by immunoSEQ multiplex PCR; TCRdb stores in-frame clones only, minus some. This sample carries 700,000 to 950,000 clones, 96% of them seen once, and the ten largest clones take about 0.22%. Turning to this clone: What it recognizes is unknown.

The naive CD8 fraction comprised CD45RO-negative cells positively selected for CCR7 and excluded terminally differentiated effector memory CD45RA+ cells. The study drew its donors from healthy HIV-negative adults without recent acute infections or vaccinations. The sequence came from a man under 40 in good health. J is TRBJ2-7 and V is TRBV10-3, with D hard to call. Input material: naive CD8+ T cells sorted from blood. The DNA for the CDR3 is TGTGCCATCAGTGAGAATGCTCTTGATGAGCAGTACTTC. Protein: CAISENALDEQYF.